The clone carrying this T cell receptor beta chain was seen more than once but under ten times. The antigen is undetermined. These data originate in a study of response to subunit inactivated influenza vaccine. Study-level findings and limits: The study's authors posited that every seasonal influenza vaccination enlists few new T cells.

This CDR3 is 13 amino acids long. Trimming cost V 6 bases and J 10 bases, with 15 bases left between them. TCRdb independently ran MiXCR on the RT-PCR reads; one entry per CDR3 protein. The table records some 520,000 distinct CDR3 sequences, 16% of them present only once. The rearrangement joins TRBV12-3 or TRBV12-4 to TRBJ1-4, with TRBD1 as a possible D gene (5 bases). Sequenced here: CD4+ T cells sorted from PBMCs, sampled less than 30 months after vaccination. The TCR was taken from a man between 45 and 75 years old who received an inactivated influenza vaccine. The CDR3 sequence: CASSPAGGGKLFF. The DNA for the CDR3 is TGTGCCAGCAGCCCTGCCGGCGGGGGAAAACTGTTTTTT.